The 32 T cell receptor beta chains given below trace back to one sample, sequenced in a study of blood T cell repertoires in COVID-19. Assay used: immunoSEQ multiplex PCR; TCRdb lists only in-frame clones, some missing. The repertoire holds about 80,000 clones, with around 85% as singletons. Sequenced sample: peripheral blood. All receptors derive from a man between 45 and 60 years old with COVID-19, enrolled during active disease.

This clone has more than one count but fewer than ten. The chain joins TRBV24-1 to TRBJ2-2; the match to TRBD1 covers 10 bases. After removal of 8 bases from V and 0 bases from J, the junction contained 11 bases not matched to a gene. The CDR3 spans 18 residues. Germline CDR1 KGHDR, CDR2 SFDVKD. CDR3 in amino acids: CATTSGTGAPANTGELFF. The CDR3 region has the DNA TGTGCCACCACATCAGGGACAGGGGCGCCTGCGAACACCGGGGAGCTGTTTTTT.

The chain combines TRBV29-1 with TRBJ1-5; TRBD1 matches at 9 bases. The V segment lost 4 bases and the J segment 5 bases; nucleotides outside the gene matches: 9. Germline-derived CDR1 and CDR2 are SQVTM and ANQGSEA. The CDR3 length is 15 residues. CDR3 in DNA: TGCAGCGTTGTCGGTGGACAGGGGTCGGATCAGCCCCAGCATTTT. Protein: CSVVGGQGSDQPQHF.

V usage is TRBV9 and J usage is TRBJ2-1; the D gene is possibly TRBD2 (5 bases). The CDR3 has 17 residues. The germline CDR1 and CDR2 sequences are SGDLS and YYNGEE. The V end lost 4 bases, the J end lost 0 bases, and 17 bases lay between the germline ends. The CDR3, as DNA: TGTGCCAGCAGCACTAGAGTTGGACTGAGCTCCTACAATGAGCAGTTCTTC. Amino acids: CASSTRVGLSSYNEQFF.

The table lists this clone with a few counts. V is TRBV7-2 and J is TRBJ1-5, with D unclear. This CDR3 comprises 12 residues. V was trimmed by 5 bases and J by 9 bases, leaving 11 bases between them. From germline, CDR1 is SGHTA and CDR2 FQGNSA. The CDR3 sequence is CASSRVSSPQHF. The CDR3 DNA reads TGTGCCAGCAGCCGAGTGTCTTCGCCCCAGCATTTT.

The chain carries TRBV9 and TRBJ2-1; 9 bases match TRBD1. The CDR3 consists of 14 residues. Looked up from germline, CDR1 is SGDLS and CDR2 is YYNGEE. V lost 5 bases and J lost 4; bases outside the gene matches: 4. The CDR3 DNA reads TGTGCCAGCAGTCCCGGGACAGGGTACAATGAGCAGTTCTTC. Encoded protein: CASSPGTGYNEQFF.

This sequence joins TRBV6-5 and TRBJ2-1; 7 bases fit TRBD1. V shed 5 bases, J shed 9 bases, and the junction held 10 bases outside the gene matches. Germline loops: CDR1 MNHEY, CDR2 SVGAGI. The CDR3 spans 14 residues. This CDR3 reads CASSPGTDLTEQFF. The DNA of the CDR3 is TGTGCCAGCAGTCCGGGGACAGATCTCACTGAGCAGTTCTTC.

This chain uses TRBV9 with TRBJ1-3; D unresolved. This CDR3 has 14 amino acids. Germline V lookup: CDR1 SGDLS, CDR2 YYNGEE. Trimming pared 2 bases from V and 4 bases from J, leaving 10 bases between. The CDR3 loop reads CASSVGSEGNTIYF. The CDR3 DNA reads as TGTGCCAGCAGCGTCGGCAGCGAAGGAAACACCATATATTTT.

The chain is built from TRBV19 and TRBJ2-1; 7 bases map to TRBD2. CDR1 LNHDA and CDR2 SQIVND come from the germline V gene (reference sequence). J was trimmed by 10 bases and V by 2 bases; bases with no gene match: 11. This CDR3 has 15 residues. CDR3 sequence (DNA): TGTGCCAGTAGTATATTTTCCGGGAGGAACGGGGAGCAGTTCTTC. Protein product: CASSIFSGRNGEQFF.

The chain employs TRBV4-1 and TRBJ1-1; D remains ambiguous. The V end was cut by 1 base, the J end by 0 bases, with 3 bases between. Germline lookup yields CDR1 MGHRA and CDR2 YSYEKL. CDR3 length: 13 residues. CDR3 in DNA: TGCGCCAGCAGCCAAGCTGTGAACACTGAAGCTTTCTTT. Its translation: CASSQAVNTEAFF.

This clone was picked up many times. CDR3 coding DNA: TGTGCCAGCAGGGTAGGACAGGGGGGCGATGAGCAGTTCTTC. Translating it yields CASRVGQGGDEQFF. The chain has TRBV6-5 and TRBJ2-1; 10 bases match TRBD1. Losses at the gene ends were 6 bases for V and 8 bases for J; bases not matched to a gene: 7. The CDR3 has 14 residues. CDR1 is MNHEY, CDR2 SVGAGI, per germline.

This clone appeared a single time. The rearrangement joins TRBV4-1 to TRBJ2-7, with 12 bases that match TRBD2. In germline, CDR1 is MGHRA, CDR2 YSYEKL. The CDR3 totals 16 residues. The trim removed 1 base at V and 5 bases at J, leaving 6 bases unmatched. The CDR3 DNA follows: TGCGCCAGCAGCCAAGTCAGACTAGCGGGAGTACACGAGCAGTACTTC. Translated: CASSQVRLAGVHEQYF.

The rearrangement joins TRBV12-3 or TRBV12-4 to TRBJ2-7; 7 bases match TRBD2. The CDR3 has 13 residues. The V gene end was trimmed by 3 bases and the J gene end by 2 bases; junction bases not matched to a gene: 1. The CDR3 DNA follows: TGTGCCAGCAGTTTGGCGGGGGCCTACGAGCAGTACTTC. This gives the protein CASSLAGAYEQYF.

CDR3 residues: CASGDRYEQYF. DNA of the CDR3: TGTGCCAGCGGGGATCGATACGAGCAGTACTTC. The genes are TRBV19 and TRBJ2-7, with D perhaps matching TRBD2 (5 bases). This CDR3 region has 11 residues. CDR1 and CDR2 (germline): LNHDA, SQIVND (reference sequence). Trimming took off 9 bases at V and 4 bases at J, with 10 bases between the two ends.

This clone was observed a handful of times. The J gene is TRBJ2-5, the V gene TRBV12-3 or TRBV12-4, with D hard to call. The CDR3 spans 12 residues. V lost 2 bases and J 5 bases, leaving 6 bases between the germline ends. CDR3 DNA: TGTGCCAGCAGTTTAACCAGGGAGACCCAGTACTTC. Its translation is CASSLTRETQYF.

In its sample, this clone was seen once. The CDR3: CARTGDSSYEQYF. CDR3 nucleotides: TGTGCCAGGACTGGGGACTCCTCCTACGAGCAGTACTTC. V usage is TRBV24-1 and J usage is TRBJ2-7, with D possibly matching TRBD2 (6 bases). The CDR3 sequence is 13 residues long. V lost 11 bases, J lost 0 bases, and 13 bases lay in between. Looked up from germline, CDR1 is KGHDR and CDR2 is SFDVKD.

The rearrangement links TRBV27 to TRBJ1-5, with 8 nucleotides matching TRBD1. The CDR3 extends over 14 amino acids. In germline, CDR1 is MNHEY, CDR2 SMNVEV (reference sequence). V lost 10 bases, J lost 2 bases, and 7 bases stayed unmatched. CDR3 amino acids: CATRTGYGNQPQHF. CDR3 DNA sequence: TGTGCCACCCGGACAGGGTACGGCAATCAGCCCCAGCATTTT.

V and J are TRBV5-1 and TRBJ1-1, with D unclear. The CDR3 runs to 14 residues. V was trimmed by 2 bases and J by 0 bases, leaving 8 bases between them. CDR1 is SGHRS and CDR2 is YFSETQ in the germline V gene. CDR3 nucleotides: TGCGCCAGCAGCTTATACTCCATGAACACTGAAGCTTTCTTT. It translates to CASSLYSMNTEAFF. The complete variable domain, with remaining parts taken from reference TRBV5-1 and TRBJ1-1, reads KAGVTQTPRYLIKTRGQQVTLSCSPISGHRSVSWYQQTPGQGLQFLFEYFSETQRNKGNFPGRFSGRQFSNSRSEMNVSTLELGDSALYLCASSLYSMNTEAFFGQGTRLTVV.

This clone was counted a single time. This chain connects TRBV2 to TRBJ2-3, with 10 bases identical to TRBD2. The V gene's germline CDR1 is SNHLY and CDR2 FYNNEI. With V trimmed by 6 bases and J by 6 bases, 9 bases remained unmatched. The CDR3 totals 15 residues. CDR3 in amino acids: CASRGAGGPRDTQYF. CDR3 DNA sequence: TGTGCCAGCAGGGGAGCGGGAGGGCCAAGGGATACGCAGTATTTT.

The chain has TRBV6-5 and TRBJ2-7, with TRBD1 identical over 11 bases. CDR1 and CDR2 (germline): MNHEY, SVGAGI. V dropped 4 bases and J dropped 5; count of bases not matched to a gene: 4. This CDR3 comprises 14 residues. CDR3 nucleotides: TGTGCCAGCAGTTTAGGACAGGGGGCCGACGAGCAGTACTTC. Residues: CASSLGQGADEQYF.

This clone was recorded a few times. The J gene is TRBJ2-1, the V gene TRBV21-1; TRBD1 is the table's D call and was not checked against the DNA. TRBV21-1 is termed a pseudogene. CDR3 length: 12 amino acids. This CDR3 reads CASSLEDRQQFF. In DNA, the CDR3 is TGTGCCAGCAGCTTAGAGGACAGGCAGCAGTTCTTC.

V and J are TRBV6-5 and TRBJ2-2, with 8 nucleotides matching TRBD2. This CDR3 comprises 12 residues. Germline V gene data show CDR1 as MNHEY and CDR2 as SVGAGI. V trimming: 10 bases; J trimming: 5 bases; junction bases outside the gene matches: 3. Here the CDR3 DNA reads TGTGCCATATCTAGCGGGACCGGGGAGCTGTTTTTT. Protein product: CAISSGTGELFF.

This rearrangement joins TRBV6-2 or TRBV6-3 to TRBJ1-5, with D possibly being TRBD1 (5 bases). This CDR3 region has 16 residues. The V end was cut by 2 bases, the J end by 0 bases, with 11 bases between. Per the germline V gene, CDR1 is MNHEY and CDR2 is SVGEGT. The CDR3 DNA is TGTGCCAGCAGTTACCGGGGGACCCATAGCAATCAGCCCCAGCATTTT. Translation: CASSYRGTHSNQPQHF.

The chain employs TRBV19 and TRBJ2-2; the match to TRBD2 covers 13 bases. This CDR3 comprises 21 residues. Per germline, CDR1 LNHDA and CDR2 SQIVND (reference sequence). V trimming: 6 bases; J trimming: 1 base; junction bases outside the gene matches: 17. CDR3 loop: CASSVLGTSGRAGLNTGELFF. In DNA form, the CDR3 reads TGTGCCAGTAGCGTTCTGGGTACTAGCGGGAGGGCCGGGTTGAACACCGGGGAGCTGTTTTTT.

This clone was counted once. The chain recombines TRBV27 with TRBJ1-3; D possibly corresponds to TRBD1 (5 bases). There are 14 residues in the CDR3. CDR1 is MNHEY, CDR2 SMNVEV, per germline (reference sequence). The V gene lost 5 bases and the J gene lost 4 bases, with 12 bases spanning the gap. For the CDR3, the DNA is TGTGCCAGCAGTCCGCAGGGCACGGGAAACACCATATATTTT. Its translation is CASSPQGTGNTIYF.

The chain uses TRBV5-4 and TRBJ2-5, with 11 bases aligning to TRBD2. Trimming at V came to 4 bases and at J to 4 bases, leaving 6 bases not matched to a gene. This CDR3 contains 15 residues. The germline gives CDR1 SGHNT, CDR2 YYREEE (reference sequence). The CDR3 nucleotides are TGTGCCAGCAGCGGACCCGGGACTAGCGGAGAGACCCAGTACTTC. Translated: CASSGPGTSGETQYF.

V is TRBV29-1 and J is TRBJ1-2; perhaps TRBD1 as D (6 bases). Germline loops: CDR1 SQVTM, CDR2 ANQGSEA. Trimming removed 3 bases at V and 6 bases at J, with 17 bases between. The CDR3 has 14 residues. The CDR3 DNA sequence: TGCAGCGTTGACAGGGGAGTTACCGATGATGGCTACACCTTC. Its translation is CSVDRGVTDDGYTF.

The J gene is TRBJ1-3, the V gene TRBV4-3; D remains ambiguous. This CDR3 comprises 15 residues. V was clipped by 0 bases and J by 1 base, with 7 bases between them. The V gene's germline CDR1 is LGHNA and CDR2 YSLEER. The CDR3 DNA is TGCGCCAGCAGCCAAGACGGGATGTCTGGAAACACCATATATTTT. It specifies CASSQDGMSGNTIYF.

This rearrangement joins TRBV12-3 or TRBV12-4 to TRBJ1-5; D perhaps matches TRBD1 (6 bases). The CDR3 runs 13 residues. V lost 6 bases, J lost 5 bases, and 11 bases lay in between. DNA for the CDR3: TGTGCCAGCAGACTAGACAGGCATCAGCCCCAGCATTTT. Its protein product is CASRLDRHQPQHF.

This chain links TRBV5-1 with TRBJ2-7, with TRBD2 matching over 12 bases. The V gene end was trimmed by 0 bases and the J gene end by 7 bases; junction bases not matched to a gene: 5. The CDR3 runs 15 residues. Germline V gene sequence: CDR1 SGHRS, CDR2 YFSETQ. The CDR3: CASSLETSGSLEQYF. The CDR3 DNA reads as TGCGCCAGCAGCTTGGAGACTAGCGGGAGTTTAGAGCAGTACTTC.

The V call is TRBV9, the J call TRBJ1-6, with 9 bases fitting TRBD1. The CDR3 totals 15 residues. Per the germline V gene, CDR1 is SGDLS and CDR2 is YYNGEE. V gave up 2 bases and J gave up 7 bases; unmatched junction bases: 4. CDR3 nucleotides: TGTGCCAGCAGCGTGTCGGACAGGGGCAATTCACCCCTCCACTTT. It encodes CASSVSDRGNSPLHF.

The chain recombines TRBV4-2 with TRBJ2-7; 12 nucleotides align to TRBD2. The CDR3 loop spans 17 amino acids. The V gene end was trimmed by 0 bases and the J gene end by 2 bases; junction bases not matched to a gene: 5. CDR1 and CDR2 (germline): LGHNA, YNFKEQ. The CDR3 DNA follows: TGTGCCAGCAGCCAAGATGGTTCTAGCGGGAGGGCCTACGAGCAGTACTTC. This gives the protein CASSQDGSSGRAYEQYF.

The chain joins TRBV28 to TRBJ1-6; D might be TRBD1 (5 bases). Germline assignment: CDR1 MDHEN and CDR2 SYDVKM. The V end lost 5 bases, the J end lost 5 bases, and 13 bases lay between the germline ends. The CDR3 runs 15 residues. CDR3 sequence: CASSNMGPNNSPLHF. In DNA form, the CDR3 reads TGTGCCAGCAGTAACATGGGGCCGAATAATTCACCCCTCCACTTT. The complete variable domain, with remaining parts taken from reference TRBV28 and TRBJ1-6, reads DVKVTQSSRYLVKRTGEKVFLECVQDMDHENMFWYRQDPGLGLRLIYFSYDVKMKEKGDIPEGYSVSREKKERFSLILESASTNQTSMYLCASSNMGPNNSPLHFGNGTRLTVT.